This is a list of T cell receptor beta chains from one sample in a study of shared clonotypes between healthy human individuals. Here immunoSEQ multiplex PCR was the method, and the copy in TCRdb shows in-frame clones only, minus some. The data show 400,000 to 550,000 clones, 79% seen once. Input material: PBMCs. These receptors were taken from a middle-aged woman in good health. Some clones in this sample may be carry-over from other donors' samples. Both conserved end residues are part of each CDR3. A D gene is named only where the DNA matches it firmly. Clone size is not always given. Where it is, it says once, few, many or a class for expanded clones.

>TRBJ2-3|TRBV7-2|-|-|13
TGTGCCAGCAGCTTAGAAGGAGGGGCTACGCAGTATTTT
CASSLEGGATQYF
>TRBJ2-3|TRBV6-5|-|-|15
TGTGCCAGCAGTCCCGGACTAACCCGCACAGATACGCAGTATTTT
CASSPGLTRTDTQYF
>TRBJ1-1|TRBV5-1|-|TRBD1|15
TGCGCCAGCAGCCTCCGGGGACAGGGATCATCTGAAGCTTTCTTT
CASSLRGQGSSEAFF
>TRBJ2-7|TRBV28|-|TRBD1|12
TGTGCCAGCAGTCAGGGGGTCTACGAGCAGTACTTC
CASSQGVYEQYF
>TRBJ1-3|TRBV5-1|few|-|15
TGCGCCAGCAGCCTATCCGGGACAACCGGAAACACCATATATTTT
CASSLSGTTGNTIYF
>TRBJ1-1|TRBV28|-|-|16
TGTGCCAGCAGTTTAGGGGGAGCAGGGGTGAGCACTGAAGCTTTCTTT
CASSLGGAGVSTEAFF
>TRBJ2-7|TRBV7-2|few|-|14
TGTGCCAGCAGCCGAGACCCGGGATCCTACGAGCAGTACTTC
CASSRDPGSYEQYF
>TRBJ2-3|TRBV5-1|-|TRBD2|15
TGCGCCAGCAGCTTGGTAGCGGGAAGCACAGATACGCAGTATTTT
CASSLVAGSTDTQYF
>TRBJ2-3|TRBV7-9|-|-|15
TGTGCCAGCAGCTCCGGCTCGGGAGTCTCAGATACGCAGTATTTT
CASSSGSGVSDTQYF
>TRBJ1-5|TRBV4-1|-|-|15
TGCGCCAGCAGTGTAGGAGAGGATGGCAATCAGCCCCAGCATTTT
CASSVGEDGNQPQHF
>TRBJ1-1|TRBV19|-|-|13
TGTGCCAGTAGCCCACAGGCCCGCAGGGAAGCTTTCTTT
CASSPQARREAFF
>TRBJ2-1|TRBV7-6|-|TRBD2|18
TGTGCCAGCAGCCCGAGAGACGGGGGACTAGCGGTCTACAATGAGCAGTTCTTC
CASSPRDGGLAVYNEQFF
>TRBJ1-1|TRBV9|few|-|15
TGTGCCAGCAGCAAAACGGGACACCCGAACACTGAAGCTTTCTTT
CASSKTGHPNTEAFF
>TRBJ2-7|TRBV4-1|-|TRBD2|19
TGCGCCAGCAGCCAAGGCAGTCCGGCGATAGCGGGAGGGTACAACGAGCAGTACTTC
CASSQGSPAIAGGYNEQYF
>TRBJ1-1|TRBV6-1|once|-|13
TGTGCCAGCATTCAAACCAGGGACACTGAAGCTTTCTTT
CASIQTRDTEAFF
>TRBJ1-1|TRBV28|-|TRBD1|15
TGTGCCAGCAGTGCCCCGGGACAGGGAGGCACTGAAGCTTTCTTT
CASSAPGQGGTEAFF
>TRBJ1-2|TRBV5-4|-|-|13
TGTGCCAGCAGCTTGACAGACTCCAATGGCTACACCTTC
CASSLTDSNGYTF
>TRBJ2-7|TRBV28|once|-|16
TGTGCCAGCAGTCGCCCGACTAGGACCCCCCTCTACGAGCAGTACTTC
CASSRPTRTPLYEQYF
>TRBJ2-1|TRBV6-1|few|TRBD1|15
TGTGCCAGCGGAACCGGGACAGGGAACTACAATGAGCAGTTCTTC
CASGTGTGNYNEQFF
>TRBJ2-2|TRBV7-3|-|TRBD2|15
TGTGCCAGCAGCTCCACTAGCGGGAGTACCGGGGAGCTGTTTTTT
CASSSTSGSTGELFF
>TRBJ2-2|TRBV7-3|few|-|14
TGTGCCAGCAGCTTAACCCGGAACACCGGGGAGCTGTTTTTT
CASSLTRNTGELFF
>TRBJ2-1|TRBV4-2|-|TRBD2|17
TGTGCCAGCAGCCAAGAAGTAGGGACTAGCGGATACAATGAGCAGTTCTTC
CASSQEVGTSGYNEQFF
>TRBJ2-1|TRBV15|-|-|14
TGTGCCACCAGCAGGGGGGACTCCTACAATGAGCAGTTCTTC
CATSRGDSYNEQFF
>TRBJ2-2|TRBV5-1|once|TRBD2|15
TGCGCCAGCAGCTTACTAGCGGGAGACACCGGGGAGCTGTTTTTT
CASSLLAGDTGELFF
>TRBJ2-1|TRBV9|few|-|14
TGTGCCAGCAGGCCCCTAAGCTCCTACAATGAGCAGTTCTTC
CASRPLSSYNEQFF
>TRBJ2-1|TRBV21-1|-|-|19
TGTGCCAGCACCTATGCGGCCCCAGCTAGCGCAAGCTCCTACAATGAGCAGTTCTTC
CASTYAAPASASSYNEQFF
>TRBJ2-7|TRBV28|-|TRBD1|16
TGTGCCAGCAGCGAAGCCCCCGGGACAGGGACCTACGAGCAGTACTTC
CASSEAPGTGTYEQYF
>TRBJ1-4|TRBV6-5|once|-|16
TGTGCCAGCAGTTACTCCCTCGGCAGGGTTGGGGAAAAACTGTTTTTT
CASSYSLGRVGEKLFF
>TRBJ1-5|TRBV28|-|-|13
TGTGCCAGCAGCCCCCAGATCAATCAGCCCCAGCATTTT
CASSPQINQPQHF
>TRBJ2-3|TRBV18|-|TRBD2|18
TGTGCCAGCTCACCAAGACGACTAGCGGGAGGCGGGACAGATACGCAGTATTTT
CASSPRRLAGGGTDTQYF
>TRBJ1-1|TRBV28|few|-|11
TGTGCCAGCAGGGGGAGGACTGAAGCTTTCTTT
CASRGRTEAFF
>TRBJ1-1|TRBV21-1|-|-|14
TGTGCCAGCAGATCGGAGGGGGTTGAGGGTGAAGCTTTCTTT
CASRSEGVEGEAFF
>TRBJ2-7|TRBV6-1|-|TRBD2|14
TGTGCCAGCAGTGATAGCGGGACTCTCTACGAGCAGTACTTC
CASSDSGTLYEQYF
>TRBJ1-5|TRBV5-1|-|-|15
TGCGCCAGCAGCTTGATGTGCTCTTCCAATCAGCCCCAGCATTTT
CASSLMCSSNQPQHF
>TRBJ2-3|TRBV27|-|-|17
TGTGCCAGCAGTTTAAATAATCGGCTGAGAGGTGAAGATACGCAGTATTTT
CASSLNNRLRGEDTQYF
>TRBJ2-2|TRBV5-6|-|-|12
TGTGCCAGCAGCGTGGTAGCGGGGGAGCTGTTTTTT
CASSVVAGELFF
>TRBJ2-3|TRBV19|-|-|14
TGTGCCAGTAGTATACAGTTTAGCACAGATACGCAGTATTTT
CASSIQFSTDTQYF
>TRBJ2-1|TRBV27|-|-|16
TGTGCCAGCAGGGGGGCCGGGGAGGTTGAGTACAATGAGCAGTTCTTC
CASRGAGEVEYNEQFF
>TRBJ2-3|TRBV11-3|-|-|13
TGTGCCAGCAGCCCCCCTCACACAGATACGCAGTATTTT
CASSPPHTDTQYF
>TRBJ2-3|TRBV28|-|TRBD2|15
TGTGCCAGCAACACAGAGGCGGGGGGCACAGATACGCAGTATTTT
CASNTEAGGTDTQYF
>TRBJ2-3|TRBV7-8|-|-|20
TGTGCCAGCAGCTCGTCGTACAGGTCGTGGTCAACGGGAGACCCAGATACGCAGTATTTT
CASSSSYRSWSTGDPDTQYF
>TRBJ2-1|TRBV7-9|-|TRBD2|16
TGTGCCAGCAGCTTAGGGACTAGCGGGAGTTTCGATGAGCAGTTCTTC
CASSLGTSGSFDEQFF
>TRBJ1-1|TRBV30|-|-|13
TGTGCCTGGAGTGCAGAGCTGTTCACTGAAGCTTTCTTT
CAWSAELFTEAFF
>TRBJ2-3|TRBV19|-|TRBD2|17
TGTGCCAGTAGTTACCTAGCGGGAGGAGTTAGCACAGATACGCAGTATTTT
CASSYLAGGVSTDTQYF
>TRBJ2-3|TRBV19|-|TRBD2|16
TGTGCCAGTAGTGCCAGACTAGCGGGAGGGCCAAATACGCAGTATTTT
CASSARLAGGPNTQYF
>TRBJ1-4|TRBV5-1|once|TRBD1|17
TGCGCCAGCAGCACCGGACAGGGGCCGGCAACTAATGAAAAACTGTTTTTT
CASSTGQGPATNEKLFF
>TRBJ2-7|TRBV5-4|-|TRBD1|14
TGCGCCAGCAGCCATAACAGGGGGGAGTACGGGCAGTACTTC
CASSHNRGEYGQYF
>TRBJ2-7|TRBV5-1|many|-|13
TGCGCCAGCAGCTTGCGCTGGGGCGGCGAGCAGTACTTC
CASSLRWGGEQYF
>TRBJ2-5|TRBV7-7|once|TRBD2|15
TGTGCTAGCAGCCCCGGGGGGGCTTCGAGAGAGACCCAGTACTTC
CASSPGGASRETQYF
>TRBJ2-3|TRBV15|-|-|16
TGTGCCACCAGCCCTCCCGGGAGACCTAGCACAGATACGCAGTATTTT
CATSPPGRPSTDTQYF
>TRBJ1-5|TRBV4-2|-|-|14
TGTGCCAGCAGCCAAGATCGGGAGGACAGGCCCCAGCATTTT
CASSQDREDRPQHF
>TRBJ1-4|TRBV10-3|-|-|13
TGTGCCACGCAGTCTACAACTAATGAAAAACTGTTTTTT
CATQSTTNEKLFF
>TRBJ1-1|TRBV6-5|few|-|15
TGTGCCAGCAGGGGTAACAGGGAAGCGAACACTGAAGCTTTCTTT
CASRGNREANTEAFF
>TRBJ2-5|TRBV30|-|TRBD2|14
TGTGCCTGGAGTGTACTAGCGGGAGCTGAGACCCAGTACTTC
CAWSVLAGAETQYF
>TRBJ2-5|TRBV15|-|TRBD1|16
TGTGCCACCAGCAGGTCCCGGACAGGGGGCGGGGAGACCCAGTACTTC
CATSRSRTGGGETQYF